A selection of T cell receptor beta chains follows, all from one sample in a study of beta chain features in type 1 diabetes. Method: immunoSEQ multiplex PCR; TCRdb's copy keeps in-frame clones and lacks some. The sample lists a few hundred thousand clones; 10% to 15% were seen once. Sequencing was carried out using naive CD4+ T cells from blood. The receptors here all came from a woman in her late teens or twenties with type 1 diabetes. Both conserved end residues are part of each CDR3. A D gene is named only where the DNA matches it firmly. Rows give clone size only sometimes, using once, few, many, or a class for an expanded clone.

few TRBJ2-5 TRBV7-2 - TGTGCCAGCGCACTAGCACAGCCACAGTACTTC CASALAQPQYF
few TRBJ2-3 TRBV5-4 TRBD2 TGTGCCAGCAGCGGGCTGGGACTAGCTCCCACAGATACGCAGTATTTT CASSGLGLAPTDTQYF
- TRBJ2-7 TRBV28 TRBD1 TGTGCCAGCAGTAGGGGACAGGGGGGCGAGCAGTACTTC CASSRGQGGEQYF
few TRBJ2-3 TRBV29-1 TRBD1 TGCAGCATGGACAGGGTTGATACGCAGTATTTT CSMDRVDTQYF
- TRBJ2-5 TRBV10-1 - TGCGCCAGCAGTGTTAACAGCGGCGGTGGGACCCAGTACTTC CASSVNSGGGTQYF
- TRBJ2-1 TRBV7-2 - TGTGCCAGCAGCTTAACGCGGCTAGAGAACAATGAGCAGTTCTTC CASSLTRLENNEQFF
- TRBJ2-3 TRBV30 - TGTGCCTGGAGTGGGACAGAGAATACAGATACGCAGTATTTT CAWSGTENTDTQYF
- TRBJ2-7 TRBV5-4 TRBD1 TGCGCCAGCAGCCGGTTGGACAGGGGATCCTACGAGCAGTACTTC CASSRLDRGSYEQYF
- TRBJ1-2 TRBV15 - TGTGCCACCAGCAGCCCTGAGGACAGACCTAACTATGGCTACACCTTC CATSSPEDRPNYGYTF
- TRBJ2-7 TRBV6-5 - TGTGCCAGCAGTTACTCATTTGCAGGGTCCTACGAGCAGTACTTC CASSYSFAGSYEQYF
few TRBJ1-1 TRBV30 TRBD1 TGTGCCTGGAGTGTACAGGGGTTAATCCTCTTT CAWSVQGLILF
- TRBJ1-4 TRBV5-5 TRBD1 TGTGCCAGCAGCTGGACAGGGAGTAATGAAAAACTGTTTTTT CASSWTGSNEKLFF
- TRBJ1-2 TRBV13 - TGTGCCAGCAGCTTAGTTTCGGGGAACGGCTACACCTTC CASSLVSGNGYTF